This T cell receptor beta chain emerged from a study of early T cells in non-severe SARS-CoV-2 infection. Whole-study findings and limits: Missing private and CD4 specificities, VDJdb matching favored anti-spike CD8 responses.

This CDR3 region has 14 residues. This clonotype was picked up many times. Its specificity is not known. One entry per CDR3 protein, called by TCRdb with MiXCR from the 5' RACE reads. The table includes 40,000 to 60,000 distinct CDR3 sequences, about 6% detected once. The material sequenced was whole blood, taken at baseline. The gene calls are TRBV21-1 and TRBJ2-6. TRBV21-1 is noted as a pseudogene. This receptor was obtained from an adult who was a healthcare worker with PCR-confirmed SARS-CoV-2 infection or an uninfected control (not recorded which). The CDR3 nucleotides read TGTGCCAGCAGCAAACAAAGCGGGGCCAACGTCCTGACTTTC. This sequence encodes CASSKQSGANVLTF.